This TCR beta chain was captured in a study of cytomegalovirus exposure and HLA in healthy donors. Study overall: Some 85 million unique TCRs from HLA-typed donors were held in an early data release.

Germline CDR1 and CDR2: SQVTM and ANQGSEA. This CDR3 spans 14 amino acids. Both 60 Vbeta primers and 13 Jbeta primers went into the PCR. Profiling relied on immunoSEQ multiplex PCR, and the TCRdb table lists in-frame clones only, not all of them. The sample holds over 200,000 clones; over 60% are singletons and the top ten take about 2%. Findings and caveats of the study: Testing in vitro showed a few CMV-associated chains specific for CMV antigens. In an earlier analysis, most TCR beta V segments were productive about 87% or about 30% of the time. Common viral pathogens seemed to be connected with several of the most significant clusters, according to a later analysis.

This clone has just one count. Its target is not known. V is TRBV29-1 and J is TRBJ2-5; possibly TRBD2 for D (6 bases). Matching the DNA end better, TRBJ2-7 makes the J call doubtful. The sequenced sample consisted of PBMCs. The sequence was collected from a male donor in good health and CMV-seronegative. Here the CDR3 DNA reads TGCAGCGTTGAATGGCGCGGGGCCTCCTACGAGCAGTACTTC. This translates into CSVEWRGASYEQYF.